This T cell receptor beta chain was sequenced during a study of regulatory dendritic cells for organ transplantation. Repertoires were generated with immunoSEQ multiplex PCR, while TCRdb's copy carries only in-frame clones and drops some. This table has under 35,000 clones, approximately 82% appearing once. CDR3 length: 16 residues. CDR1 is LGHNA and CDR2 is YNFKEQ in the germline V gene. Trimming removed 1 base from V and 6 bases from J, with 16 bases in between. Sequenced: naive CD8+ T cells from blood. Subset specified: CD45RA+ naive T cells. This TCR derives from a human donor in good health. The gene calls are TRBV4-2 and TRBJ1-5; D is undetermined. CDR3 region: CASSQGSGRLGQPQHF. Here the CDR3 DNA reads TGTGCCAGCAGCCAAGGCTCGGGTAGGCTGGGTCAGCCCCAGCATTTT.